Given below is one TCR beta chain in context. Its antigen is unknown. The sample comes from a study of Ad26.COV2.S vaccination and SARS-CoV-2 variants. Findings and limits, study-wide: There was reportedly substantial breadth in spike-specific CD8+ and CD4+ T cell responses after vaccination. People given the vaccine had a wider spike-specific TCR breadth than placebo recipients did. Measurement of non-spike TCR breadth gave similar results in vaccine and placebo recipients.

The CDR3 extends over 15 amino acids. V shed 10 bases and J 8 bases; nucleotides not matched to a gene: 15. Germline CDR1 reads LNHDA; CDR2 reads SQIVND (reference sequence). Clones were sequenced by immunoSEQ multiplex PCR, and TCRdb holds only the in-frame ones, with some missing. Among about 97,000 clones, around 80% were seen once, and the ten largest hold around a sixth. Sequenced material: peripheral blood, taken after recovery from COVID-19. The receptor was derived from a human donor who had recovered from COVID-19. The chain links TRBV19 to TRBJ2-3; TRBD2 agrees at 10 bases. The CDR3 DNA reads as TGTGCCACCTCAGGCAGCGGGGGGGCCTCGGCTACGCAGTATTTT. Encoded protein: CATSGSGGASATQYF.